One sample yielded the 19 T cell receptor beta chains listed below, sequenced in a study of long-term antiretroviral therapy in people with HIV (dated by TCRdb to the early 2020s). The immunoSEQ hsTCRB v3.0 assay was used at survey level resolution to sequence the TRB variable region. As stored in TCRdb, this immuneACCESS dataset retains in-frame rearrangements with V and J assigned. A fraction of the clones does not appear; measured against another copy, unresolved V genes explain less than half of the discrepancy, and the remainder lacks a known reason. The sample records 10,000 to 12,000 clones, about four fifths of which are singletons. Of the sample, roughly 12% falls within the top ten clones. The sequencing used unsorted PBMCs, collected 1.2 years after starting antiretroviral therapy. The receptors derive from a man aged 35 to 55 with HIV.

This clone was recorded once. The gene calls are TRBV7-2 and TRBJ2-1, with 9 bases lining up with TRBD1. The trim removed 5 bases at V and 7 bases at J, leaving 9 bases unmatched. The CDR3 has 15 residues. Germline CDR1 reads SGHTA; CDR2 reads FQGNSA. The DNA of the CDR3 is TGTGCCAGCAGCCCGGCGGGACAGGGAATGAATGAGCAGTTCTTC. It yields the protein CASSPAGQGMNEQFF.

The rearrangement joins TRBV13 to TRBJ2-2; TRBD2 aligns across 10 bases. CDR1 PRHDT and CDR2 FYEKMQ come from the germline V gene (reference sequence). The ends lost 5 bases at V and 2 bases at J; junction bases unmatched: 2. The CDR3 contains 15 residues. The CDR3 nucleotides are TGTGCCAGCAGCCGGACTAGCGGAAACACCGGGGAGCTGTTTTTT. It yields the protein CASSRTSGNTGELFF.

This clone was recorded a few times. The J gene is TRBJ1-2, the V gene TRBV19; D call uncertain. This CDR3 has 12 residues. CDR1 LNHDA and CDR2 SQIVND come from the germline V gene (reference sequence). The V gene lost 7 bases and the J gene lost 8 bases, with 14 bases spanning the gap. The CDR3, as DNA: TGTGCCAGTACCTTCGGAGGATACGGCTACACCTTC. Its translation: CASTFGGYGYTF.

The rearrangement links TRBV6-5 to TRBJ1-1; D not certain. Germline values: CDR1 MNHEY, CDR2 SVGAGI. The CDR3 spans 13 residues. Trimming removed 2 bases at V and 3 bases at J, with 7 bases between. As DNA, the CDR3 is TGTGCCAGCAGTTACACCGGGGACACTGAAGCTTTCTTT. This codes for CASSYTGDTEAFF.

V usage is TRBV7-2 and J usage is TRBJ2-1; no clear D. V was pared by 5 bases and J by 3 bases, with 8 bases between. CDR1 and CDR2 from the germline V gene are SGHTA and FQGNSA. The CDR3 has 13 residues. CDR3 DNA sequence: TGTGCCAGCAGCGTTACTGACTACAATGAGCAGTTCTTC. This codes for CASSVTDYNEQFF.

This sequence joins TRBV7-2 and TRBJ2-7, with D possibly being TRBD1 or TRBD2 (5 bases each). CDR1 and CDR2 from the germline V gene are SGHTA and FQGNSA. V lost 9 bases and J 7 bases, leaving 7 bases between the germline ends. The CDR3 is 9 residues long. The CDR3 sequence: CARRGEQYF. The CDR3 bases are TGTGCCAGGAGGGGAGAGCAGTACTTC.

This clone was detected once. The chain recombines TRBV29-1 with TRBJ1-5, with 9 bases aligning to TRBD1. V dropped 5 bases and J dropped 7; count of bases not matched to a gene: 9. Germline CDR1 is SQVTM and CDR2 is ANQGSEA. The CDR3 length is 14 residues. CDR3 sequence reads: CSVCQGQGCQPQHF. CDR3 nucleotides: TGCAGCGTTTGCCAGGGACAGGGTTGCCAGCCCCAGCATTTT. Full variable domain (rest looked up from reference TRBV29-1 and TRBJ1-5): SAVISQKPSRDICQRGTSLTIQCQVDSQVTMMFWYRQQPGQSLTLIATANQGSEATYESGFVIDKFPISRPNLTFSTLTVSNMSPEDSSIYLCSVCQGQGCQPQHFGDGTRLSIL.

This clone ranks as medium-sized. The chain uses TRBV10-2 and TRBJ2-7; 8 nucleotides line up with TRBD2. The CDR3 runs 15 residues. Per germline, CDR1 WSHSY and CDR2 SAAADI. Germline trimming cut 0 bases from V and 3 bases from J; bases unmatched to any gene: 4. CDR3 in amino acids: CASSESAAGVYEQYF. The DNA of the CDR3 is TGCGCCAGCAGTGAGTCTGCAGCGGGGGTCTACGAGCAGTACTTC.

V usage is TRBV10-3 and J usage is TRBJ2-7; D possibly uses TRBD1 or TRBD2 (5 bases each). The germline gives CDR1 ENHRY, CDR2 SYGVKD. The CDR3 runs to 12 residues. V lost 2 bases and J lost 8, with 10 bases in between. The CDR3 region has the DNA TGTGCCATCAGTGAGGAGGGGCTCAAGCAGTACTTC. Its protein is CAISEEGLKQYF.

The rearrangement uses TRBV11-2 and TRBJ2-3; maybe TRBD2 (5 bases). The V gene's germline CDR1 is SGHAT and CDR2 FQNNGV. The CDR3 has 14 residues. Trimming took off 3 bases at V and 3 bases at J, with 10 bases between the two ends. CDR3 amino acids: CASSFSSGTDTQYF. CDR3 in DNA: TGTGCCAGCAGCTTTAGCTCGGGGACAGATACGCAGTATTTT. Together with reference TRBV11-2 and TRBJ2-3, the CDR3 gives the full variable domain: EAGVAQSPRYKIIEKRQSVAFWCNPISGHATLYWYQQILGQGPKLLIQFQNNGVVDDSQLPKDRFSAERLKGVDSTLKIQPAKLEDSAVYLCASSFSSGTDTQYFGPGTRLTVL.

Written as DNA, the CDR3 is TGTGCCAGCAGGCGCAGGGAGGGCAACTATGGCTACACCTTC. Residues: CASRRREGNYGYTF. The genes are TRBV28 and TRBJ1-2, with D perhaps TRBD1 (5 bases). Germline V lookup: CDR1 MDHEN, CDR2 SYDVKM. This CDR3 spans 14 amino acids. Trimming pared 6 bases from V and 2 bases from J, leaving 13 bases between.

This clone has more than one count but fewer than ten. J is TRBJ1-1 and V is TRBV6-1, with 9 positions matching TRBD1. This CDR3 has 14 residues. J was trimmed by 4 bases and V by 7 bases; bases with no gene match: 7. Germline CDR1 MNHNS, CDR2 SASEGT. The CDR3 nucleotides read TGTGCCAGCACCTACAGGGGGCAAGTCACTGAAGCTTTCTTT. Amino acid sequence: CASTYRGQVTEAFF.

This chain connects TRBV28 to TRBJ2-3; D ambiguous. V lost 2 bases, J lost 4 bases, and 7 bases lay in between. The CDR3 totals 13 residues. The germline CDR1 and CDR2 sequences are MDHEN and SYDVKM. The CDR3 loop reads CASSLPSPDTQYF. As DNA, the CDR3 is TGTGCCAGCAGTTTACCCTCCCCAGATACGCAGTATTTT.

The chain is built from TRBV28 and TRBJ2-7; D uncertain. The V gene's germline CDR1 is MDHEN and CDR2 SYDVKM. V was pared by 6 bases and J by 1 base, with 10 bases between. The CDR3 runs to 13 residues. DNA for the CDR3: TGTGCCAGCAGCCGTGACGTTTCCTACGAGCAGTACTTC. It codes for CASSRDVSYEQYF.

V is TRBV9 and J is TRBJ1-1; D is uncertain. The CDR3 extends over 15 amino acids. The V gene's germline CDR1 is SGDLS and CDR2 YYNGEE. Trimming shortened V by 0 bases and J by 4 bases, and 13 bases separated the two germline ends. The DNA of the CDR3 is TGTGCCAGCAGCGTAGTGAAGGGCGCGGGCACTGAAGCTTTCTTT. It translates to CASSVVKGAGTEAFF. Complete variable domain (other parts from reference TRBV9 and TRBJ1-1): DSGVTQTPKHLITATGQRVTLRCSPRSGDLSVYWYQQSLDQGLQFLIQYYNGEERAKGNILERFSAQQFPDLHSELNLSSLELGDSALYFCASSVVKGAGTEAFFGQGTRLTVV.

The V gene is TRBV5-1, the J gene TRBJ2-7, with 13 bases that match TRBD2. Trimming took 4 bases from V and 2 from J; bases not matched to a gene: 3. The CDR3 loop spans 15 amino acids. The germline CDR1 and CDR2 sequences are SGHRS and YFSETQ. The CDR3 bases are TGCGCCAGCAGCGTGACTAGCGGGGGGACCTACGAGCAGTACTTC. This codes for CASSVTSGGTYEQYF.

V is TRBV6-6 and J is TRBJ2-3, with D perhaps matching TRBD1 (6 bases). Trimming cost V 6 bases and J 2 bases, with 15 bases left between them. CDR1 is MNHNY and CDR2 is SVGAGI in the germline V gene (reference sequence). This CDR3 is 15 amino acids long. CDR3 region: CASSAPGGVTDTQYF. CDR3 nucleotides: TGTGCCAGCAGCGCACCTGGGGGCGTCACAGATACGCAGTATTTT.

The chain uses TRBV5-4 and TRBJ2-2; TRBD1 might be the D (6 bases). Germline CDR1 reads SGHNT; CDR2 reads YYREEE (reference sequence). Trimming cost V 4 bases and J 4 bases, with 11 bases left between them. There are 14 residues in the CDR3. Here the CDR3 DNA reads TGTGCCAGCAGCCCCAACAGGGTCACCGGGGAGCTGTTTTTT. This sequence encodes CASSPNRVTGELFF.

The J gene is TRBJ2-1, the V gene TRBV27, with D perhaps given as TRBD1 or TRBD2 (5 bases each). Trimming shortened V by 3 bases and J by 4 bases, and 13 bases separated the two germline ends. CDR1 and CDR2 from the germline V gene are MNHEY and SMNVEV (reference sequence). This CDR3 is 15 amino acids long. The CDR3 DNA reads as TGTGCCAGCAGTTTGGCCGGGACCGCATACAATGAGCAGTTCTTC. It specifies CASSLAGTAYNEQFF.